Shown below are 9 T cell receptor beta chains from a single sample sequenced in a study of blood T cell repertoires in COVID-19 (dated by TCRdb to between 2020 and 2021). The library was made by the immunoSEQ multiplex PCR assay. The source is immuneACCESS, and TCRdb retained only in-frame sequences with V and J called. Part of the clones is not carried over; for the studies checked, unresolved V genes explain less than half of this, and the remainder is unexplained. The sample table contains about 140,000 clones; only one count was recorded for approximately 86% of them. The ten top clones hold 1.5% of the sample. Sequencing was performed on peripheral blood. All receptors derive from a woman aged 60 to 75 with acute or convalescent COVID-19.

The V and J genes are TRBV7-2 and TRBJ2-2; weak D call: TRBD1 (5 bases). V was shortened by 5 bases and J by 4 bases, with 8 bases between the two germline ends. Germline V CDR1 and CDR2: SGHTA, FQGNSA. The CDR3 length is 13 residues. The DNA of the CDR3 is TGTGCCAGCAGCCCCCAGGGCACCGGGGAGCTGTTTTTT. This codes for CASSPQGTGELFF. Based on the CDR3 plus reference TRBV7-2 and TRBJ2-2, the full variable domain is GAGVSQSPSNKVTEKGKDVELRCDPISGHTALYWYRQSLGQGLEFLIYFQGNSAPDKSGLPSDRFSAERTGGSVSTLTIQRTQQEDSAVYLCASSPQGTGELFFGEGSRLTVL.

V and J are TRBV5-1 and TRBJ1-3; D might be TRBD1 (5 bases). CDR1 is SGHRS, CDR2 YFSETQ, per germline. The V and J ends lost 4 bases and 0 bases respectively, with 11 bases between them. The CDR3 is 15 amino acids. CDR3 sequence reads: CASSQGSTSGNTIYF. The CDR3, as DNA: TGCGCCAGCAGCCAGGGATCCACCTCTGGAAACACCATATATTTT.

The chain couples TRBV2 to TRBJ1-3, with 7 bases identical to TRBD1. The germline gives CDR1 SNHLY, CDR2 FYNNEI. V was clipped by 2 bases and J by 4 bases; unmatched bases: 5. The CDR3 length is 15 residues. In DNA form, the CDR3 reads TGTGCCAGCAGTGAACAGGGGGAAGGAGGAAACACCATATATTTT. As protein: CASSEQGEGGNTIYF. The entire variable domain, with the rest obtained from reference TRBV2 and TRBJ1-3, is as follows: EPEVTQTPSHQVTQMGQEVILRCVPISNHLYFYWYRQILGQKVEFLVSFYNNEISEKSEIFDDQFSVERPDGSNFTLKIRSTKLEDSAMYFCASSEQGEGGNTIYFGEGSWLTVV.

This chain links TRBV25-1 with TRBJ1-6; 8 bases map to TRBD1. The CDR3 length is 15 residues. V dropped 7 bases and J dropped 14; count of bases not matched to a gene: 16. Germline CDR1 and CDR2: MGHDK and SYGVNS. In nucleotides, the CDR3 is TGTGCCAGCACCCTAGGGACAGGCGCCGTTGGAACCCTCCACTTT. Amino acid sequence: CASTLGTGAVGTLHF.

The J gene is TRBJ1-1, the V gene TRBV5-1; perhaps TRBD1 as D (6 bases). Trimming removed 2 bases at V and 0 bases at J, with 11 bases between. The CDR3 sequence is 15 residues long. Per germline, CDR1 SGHRS and CDR2 YFSETQ. The DNA for the CDR3 is TGCGCCAGCAGCTTAGGAGACAGGTTGAACACTGAAGCTTTCTTT. Translation gives CASSLGDRLNTEAFF. The complete variable domain, with remaining parts taken from reference TRBV5-1 and TRBJ1-1, reads KAGVTQTPRYLIKTRGQQVTLSCSPISGHRSVSWYQQTPGQGLQFLFEYFSETQRNKGNFPGRFSGRQFSNSRSEMNVSTLELGDSALYLCASSLGDRLNTEAFFGQGTRLTVV.

The chain has TRBV2 and TRBJ2-1, with 13 bases matching TRBD2. The CDR3 runs 14 residues. After removal of 6 bases from V and 7 bases from J, the junction contained 3 bases not matched to a gene. Germline V gene sequence: CDR1 SNHLY, CDR2 FYNNEI. The CDR3 reads CASRGTSGANEQFF. The DNA of the CDR3 is TGTGCCAGCAGGGGGACTAGCGGGGCTAATGAGCAGTTCTTC.

The chain combines TRBV2 with TRBJ1-5; 10 bases agree with TRBD1. J gave up 5 bases and V 9 bases, and 7 bases lay outside the gene matches. This CDR3 is built from 14 residues. CDR1 and CDR2 from the germline V gene are SNHLY and FYNNEI. CDR3 amino acids: CASYGTGVDQPQHF. DNA for the CDR3: TGTGCCAGTTATGGGACAGGGGTGGATCAGCCCCAGCATTTT.

The V and J genes are TRBV7-9 and TRBJ2-7; unclear D gene. V lost 4 bases to trimming and J lost 2 bases, with 6 bases between them. CDR1 is SEHNR and CDR2 is FQNEAQ in the germline V gene (reference sequence). CDR3 length equals 12 residues. In nucleotides, the CDR3 is TGTGCCAGCAGCTCCCGCGCCTACGAGCAGTACTTC. This codes for CASSSRAYEQYF.

The chain couples TRBV27 to TRBJ2-7, with a possible D match to TRBD1 (6 bases). CDR1 is MNHEY, CDR2 SMNVEV, per germline (reference sequence). The CDR3 runs 14 residues. Between the trimmed V and J ends, which lost 5 bases and 4 bases, there was a span of 15 bases. CDR3 in amino acids: CASSPEGVIYEQYF. The CDR3 nucleotides are TGTGCCAGCAGTCCCGAGGGGGTAATTTACGAGCAGTACTTC.